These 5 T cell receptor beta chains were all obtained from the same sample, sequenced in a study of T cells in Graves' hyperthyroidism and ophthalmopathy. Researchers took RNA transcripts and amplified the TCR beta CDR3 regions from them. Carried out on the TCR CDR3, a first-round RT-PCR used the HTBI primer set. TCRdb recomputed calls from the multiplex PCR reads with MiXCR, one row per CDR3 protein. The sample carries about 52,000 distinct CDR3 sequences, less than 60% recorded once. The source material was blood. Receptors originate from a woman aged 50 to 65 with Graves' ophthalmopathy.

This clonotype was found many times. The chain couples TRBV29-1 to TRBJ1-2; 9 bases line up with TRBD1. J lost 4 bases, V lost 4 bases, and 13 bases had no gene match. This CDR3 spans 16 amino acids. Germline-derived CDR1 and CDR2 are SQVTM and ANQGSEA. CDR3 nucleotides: TGCAGCGTTGTGGAGACAGGGGGACATTTTTTCTATGGCTACACCTTC. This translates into CSVVETGGHFFYGYTF.

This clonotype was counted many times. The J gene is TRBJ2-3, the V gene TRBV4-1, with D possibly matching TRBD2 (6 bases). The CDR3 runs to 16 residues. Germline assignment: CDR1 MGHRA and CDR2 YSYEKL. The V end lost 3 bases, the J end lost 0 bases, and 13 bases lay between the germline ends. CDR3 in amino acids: CASSQGTSTSTDTQYF. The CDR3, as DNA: TGCGCCAGCAGCCAGGGGACTTCCACTAGCACAGATACGCAGTATTTT.

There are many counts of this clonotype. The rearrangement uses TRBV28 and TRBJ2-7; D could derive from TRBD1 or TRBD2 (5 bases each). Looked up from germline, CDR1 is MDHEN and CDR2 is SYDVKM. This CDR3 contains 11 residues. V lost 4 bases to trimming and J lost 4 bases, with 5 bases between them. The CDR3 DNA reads TGTGCCAGCAGTTGGGGGTACGAGCAGTACTTC. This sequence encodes CASSWGYEQYF. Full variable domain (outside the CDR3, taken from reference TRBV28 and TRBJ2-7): DVKVTQSSRYLVKRTGEKVFLECVQDMDHENMFWYRQDPGLGLRLIYFSYDVKMKEKGDIPEGYSVSREKKERFSLILESASTNQTSMYLCASSWGYEQYFGPGTRLTVT.

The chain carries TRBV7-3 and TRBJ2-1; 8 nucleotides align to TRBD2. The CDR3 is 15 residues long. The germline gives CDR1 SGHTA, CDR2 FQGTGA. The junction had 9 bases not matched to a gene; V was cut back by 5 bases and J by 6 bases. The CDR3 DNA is TGTGCCAGCAGCCCGATAGCGGGGCCCTGCAATGAGCAGTTCTTC. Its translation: CASSPIAGPCNEQFF.

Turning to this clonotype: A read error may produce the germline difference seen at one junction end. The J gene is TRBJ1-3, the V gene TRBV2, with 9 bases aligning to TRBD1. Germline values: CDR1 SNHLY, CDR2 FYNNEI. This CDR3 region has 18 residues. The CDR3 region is CASSGQPGTGFSGSTIYF. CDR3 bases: TGTGCCAGCAGTGGCCAACCCGGGACAGGGTTCTCTGGAAGCACCATATATTTT.